What follows describes a single TCR beta chain. V lost 3 bases to trimming and J lost 0 bases, with 2 bases between them. The CDR3 length is 11 residues. Germline CDR1 GTSNPN, CDR2 SVGIG (reference sequence). How the authors handled the data: Amplification from reference gene primers served as the basis for estimated nucleated cell counts. Sequencing was performed with immunoSEQ multiplex PCR; in TCRdb, only in-frame clones are kept and a portion is missing. V, J and clone size are those of that table, while D and trimming were read from the DNA. Of 85,000 to 90,000 clones listed, 87% are singletons. The sample originates from a study of blood T cell repertoires in COVID-19. The wider study: Collection of acute and convalescent COVID-19 samples took place in the United States, Italy and Spain. Sources were T cells, B-cell-depleted T cells, or PBMCs; the material itself was cDNA or gDNA.

This clonotype was sampled from a human donor in a cohort sampled during active COVID-19. The sample consisted of peripheral blood. The V and J genes are TRBV30 and TRBJ1-1; D is undetermined. CDR3 region: CAWSVNTEAFF. DNA of the CDR3: TGTGCCTGGAGCGTGAACACTGAAGCTTTCTTT.